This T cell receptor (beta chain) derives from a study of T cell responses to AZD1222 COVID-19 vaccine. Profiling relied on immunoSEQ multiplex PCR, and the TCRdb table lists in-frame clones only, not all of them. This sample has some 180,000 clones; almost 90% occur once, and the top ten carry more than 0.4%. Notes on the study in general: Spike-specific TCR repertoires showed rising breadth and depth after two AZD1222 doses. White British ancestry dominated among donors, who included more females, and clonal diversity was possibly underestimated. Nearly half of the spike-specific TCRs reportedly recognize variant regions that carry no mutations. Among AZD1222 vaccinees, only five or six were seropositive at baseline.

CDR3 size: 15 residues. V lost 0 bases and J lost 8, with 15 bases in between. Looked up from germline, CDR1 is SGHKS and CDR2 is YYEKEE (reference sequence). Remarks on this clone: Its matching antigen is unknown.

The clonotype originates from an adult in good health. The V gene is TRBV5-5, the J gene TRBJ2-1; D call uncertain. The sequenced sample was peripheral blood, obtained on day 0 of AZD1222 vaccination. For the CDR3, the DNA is TGTGCCAGCAGCTTGGAATCCCCCTACAATCATGAGCAGTTCTTC. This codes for CASSLESPYNHEQFF.